These T cell receptor beta chains were read from a single sample in a study of cytomegalovirus exposure and HLA in healthy donors. Generated by immunoSEQ multiplex PCR, the TCRdb table keeps only in-frame clones and is missing some. Of 350,000 or so clones in the sample, 75% to 90% were seen once. Source material: PBMCs. The receptors originated from a woman younger than 30 in good health and CMV-seronegative. CDR3s leave out the opening cysteine and the closing phenylalanine or tryptophan.

>TRBJ2-7|TRBV7-2
ASSPAGTGAYEQY
>TRBJ1-5|TRBV18
ASSPLERDRGQPQH
>TRBJ2-5|TRBV2
ASGPGTQY
>TRBJ2-5|TRBV28
ASSFLAGAETQY
>TRBJ2-7|TRBV5-4
ASSIQYEQY
>TRBJ2-7|TRBV7-9
ASGYSGGGDPYEQY
>TRBJ2-7|TRBV4-2
ASSPEGGYEQY
>TRBJ1-1|TRBV6-5
ASSLRGGGNTEAF
>TRBJ2-2|TRBV28
ASSLTNTNTGELF
>TRBJ1-2|TRBV6-5
ASRPGTGANYGYT
>TRBJ1-2|TRBV6-1
ASSGLINYGYT
>TRBJ2-2|TRBV6-6
ASSYEAARTGELF
>TRBJ2-1|TRBV7-8
ASSLGSSGGNEQF
>TRBJ2-3|TRBV29-1
SVEATGGTDTQY
>TRBJ2-2|TRBV28
ASKPGTANTGELF
>TRBJ1-1|TRBV30
AWSVTGVGNTEAF
>TRBJ2-1|TRBV12-5
ASGLANNEQF
>TRBJ2-5|TRBV29-1
SVEGGLGGPRGETQY
>TRBJ2-7|TRBV19
ASSIGGGGYEQY
>TRBJ1-1|TRBV20-1
SAKLNYEAF